Many counts were recorded for the clone carrying this TCR beta chain. V was clipped by 5 bases and J by 4 bases, with 15 bases between them. The CDR3 is 16 amino acids. The data are from a study of breast tumors, draining lymph nodes, adjacent tissues. TCRdb used MiXCR to reprocess the multiplex PCR reads, holding one entry per CDR3 protein. The table shows about 47,000 distinct CDR3 sequences, with more than 20% occurring only once. The origin of this receptor is a female donor with breast cancer. Some clones in this sample may be carry-over from other donors' samples. The specimen sequenced was breast tumor tissue. V is TRBV12-3 or TRBV12-4 and J is TRBJ2-6; D gene ambiguous. For the CDR3, the DNA is TGTGCCAGCAGTCCCGCCGACCTGGTGGGGGCCAACGTCCTGACTTTC. Its translation: CASSPADLVGANVLTF.